This note documents a single T cell receptor beta chain sequence. Additional DNA sequences in this sample encode the identical CDR3. The data belong to a study of blood T cell repertoires in COVID-19. In germline, CDR1 is SGHRS, CDR2 YFSETQ. J lost 3 bases, V lost 5 bases, and 0 bases had no gene match. The CDR3 runs to 13 residues. Clones were read by immunoSEQ multiplex PCR, and TCRdb kept only the in-frame ones, dropping some. The sample records 400,000 or so clones, about 90% being singletons. All enrollees were roughly 18 to 89 years old and from approximately 25 US areas. The sequenced sample was PBMCs or T cells enriched from blood (not recorded which). V is TRBV5-1 and J is TRBJ2-1, with 9 nucleotides matching TRBD2. The source of this sequence is a young man who had recovered from COVID-19. The CDR3 spells CASRLAGYNEQFF. The DNA of the CDR3 is TGCGCCAGCAGACTAGCGGGCTACAATGAGCAGTTCTTC.